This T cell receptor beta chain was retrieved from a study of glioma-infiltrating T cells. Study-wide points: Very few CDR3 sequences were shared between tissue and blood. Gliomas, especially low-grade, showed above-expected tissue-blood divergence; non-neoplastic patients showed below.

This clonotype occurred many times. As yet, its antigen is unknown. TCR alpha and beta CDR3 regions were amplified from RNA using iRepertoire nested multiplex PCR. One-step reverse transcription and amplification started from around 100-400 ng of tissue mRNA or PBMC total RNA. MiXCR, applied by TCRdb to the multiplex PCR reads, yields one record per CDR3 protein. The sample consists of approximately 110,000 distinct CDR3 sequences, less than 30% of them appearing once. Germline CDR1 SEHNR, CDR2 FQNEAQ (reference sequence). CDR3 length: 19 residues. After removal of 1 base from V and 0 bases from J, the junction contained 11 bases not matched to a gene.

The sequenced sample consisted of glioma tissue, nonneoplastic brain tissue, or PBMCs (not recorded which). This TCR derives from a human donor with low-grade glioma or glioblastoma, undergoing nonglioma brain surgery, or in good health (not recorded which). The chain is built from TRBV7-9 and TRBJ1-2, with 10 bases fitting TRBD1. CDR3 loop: CASSLDRDRGRKTNYGYTF. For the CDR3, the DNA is TGTGCCAGCAGCTTAGACCGGGACAGGGGTAGGAAAACTAACTATGGCTACACCTTC. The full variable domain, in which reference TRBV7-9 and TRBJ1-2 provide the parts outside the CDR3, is DTGVSQNPRHKITKRGQNVTFRCDPISEHNRLYWYRQTLGQGPEFLTYFQNEAQLEKSRLLSDRFSAERPKGSFSTLEIQRTEQGDSAMYLCASSLDRDRGRKTNYGYTFGSGTRLTVV.